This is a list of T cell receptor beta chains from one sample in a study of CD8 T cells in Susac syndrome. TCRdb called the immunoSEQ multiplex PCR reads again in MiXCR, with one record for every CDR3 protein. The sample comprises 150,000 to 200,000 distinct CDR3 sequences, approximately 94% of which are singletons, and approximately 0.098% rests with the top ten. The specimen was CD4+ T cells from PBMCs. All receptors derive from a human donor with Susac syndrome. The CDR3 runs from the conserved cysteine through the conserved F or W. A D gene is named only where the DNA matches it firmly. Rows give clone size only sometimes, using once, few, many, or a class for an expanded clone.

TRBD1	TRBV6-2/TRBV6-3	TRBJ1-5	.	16	CASSRTGQGGNQPQHF	TGTGCCAGCAGTCGCACAGGACAGGGAGGCAATCAGCCCCAGCATTTT
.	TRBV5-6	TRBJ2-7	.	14	CASSSTADSYEQYF	TGTGCCAGCAGTTCGACAGCTGACTCCTACGAGCAGTACTTC
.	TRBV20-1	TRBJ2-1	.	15	CSARPGGVPYNEQFF	TGCAGTGCTCGACCCGGCGGGGTCCCCTACAATGAGCAGTTCTTC
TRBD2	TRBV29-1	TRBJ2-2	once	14	CSVGLAGGTGELFF	TGCAGCGTTGGACTAGCGGGGGGAACCGGGGAGCTGTTTTTT
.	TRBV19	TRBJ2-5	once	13	CASSMDSQETQYF	TGTGCCAGTAGTATGGACAGCCAAGAGACCCAGTACTTC
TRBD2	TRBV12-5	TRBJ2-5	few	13	CASGPRGGETQYF	TGTGCTAGTGGCCCCCGGGGAGGGGAGACCCAGTACTTC
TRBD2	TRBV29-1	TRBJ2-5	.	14	CSVERGGLGETQYF	TGCAGCGTTGAACGGGGGGGCCTTGGGGAGACCCAGTACTTC
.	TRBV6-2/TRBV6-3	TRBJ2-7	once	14	CASSDPGETYEQYF	TGTGCCAGCAGTGACCCCGGGGAGACCTACGAGCAGTACTTC
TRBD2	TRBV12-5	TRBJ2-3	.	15	CASARTSGGSDTQYF	TGTGCTAGTGCCCGGACTAGCGGGGGTTCGGATACGCAGTATTTT
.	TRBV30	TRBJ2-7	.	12	CAWSSTAYEQYF	TGTGCCTGGAGTTCAACAGCCTACGAGCAGTACTTC
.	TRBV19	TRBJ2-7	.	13	CASSWNQAYEQYF	TGTGCCAGTAGCTGGAACCAAGCCTACGAGCAGTACTTC
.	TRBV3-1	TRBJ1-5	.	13	CASSQVLGQPQHF	TGTGCCAGCAGCCAAGTTCTGGGACAGCCCCAGCATTTT
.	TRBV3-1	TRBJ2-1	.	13	CASSRDWAAEQFF	TGTGCCAGCAGCCGCGACTGGGCCGCTGAGCAGTTCTTC
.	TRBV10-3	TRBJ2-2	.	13	CAISTTEDGELFF	TGTGCCATCAGCACCACCGAAGACGGGGAGCTGTTTTTT
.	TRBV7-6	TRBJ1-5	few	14	CASSLASGNQPQHF	TGTGCCAGCAGCTTAGCGTCGGGGAATCAGCCCCAGCATTTT
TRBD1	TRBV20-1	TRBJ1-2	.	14	CSGRTGQGASGYTF	TGCAGTGGGAGAACGGGGCAGGGGGCTTCTGGCTACACCTTC
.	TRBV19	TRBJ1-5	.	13	CASSGKSNQPQHF	TGTGCCAGTAGTGGGAAGAGCAATCAGCCCCAGCATTTT
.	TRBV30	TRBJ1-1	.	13	CAWSRHLNTEAFF	TGTGCCTGGAGCAGACACCTGAACACTGAAGCTTTCTTT
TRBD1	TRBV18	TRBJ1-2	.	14	CASSLKTGTGGYTF	TGTGCCAGCTCACTAAAGACAGGGACAGGAGGCTACACCTTC
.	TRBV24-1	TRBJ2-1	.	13	CATSDPDRTIQFF	TGTGCCACCAGTGATCCGGACCGGACCATCCAGTTCTTC